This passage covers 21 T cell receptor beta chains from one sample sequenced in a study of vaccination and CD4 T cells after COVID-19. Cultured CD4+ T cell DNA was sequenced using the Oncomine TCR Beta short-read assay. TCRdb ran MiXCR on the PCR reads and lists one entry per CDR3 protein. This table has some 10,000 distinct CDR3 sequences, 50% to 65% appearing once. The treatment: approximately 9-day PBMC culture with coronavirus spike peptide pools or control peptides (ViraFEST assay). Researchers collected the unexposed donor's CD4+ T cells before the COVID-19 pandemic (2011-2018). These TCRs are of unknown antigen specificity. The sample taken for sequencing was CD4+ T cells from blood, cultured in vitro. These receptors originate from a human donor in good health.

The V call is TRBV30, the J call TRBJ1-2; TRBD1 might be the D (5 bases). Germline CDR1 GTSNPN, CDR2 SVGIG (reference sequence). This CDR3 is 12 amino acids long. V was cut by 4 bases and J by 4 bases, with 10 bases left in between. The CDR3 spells CAWKVGTYGYTF. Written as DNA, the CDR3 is TGTGCCTGGAAAGTGGGGACCTATGGCTACACCTTC. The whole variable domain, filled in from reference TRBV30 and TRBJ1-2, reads SQTIHQWPATLVQPVGSPLSLECTVEGTSNPNLYWYRQAAGRGLQLLFYSVGIGQISSEVPQNLSASRPQDRQFILSSKKLLLSDSGFYLCAWKVGTYGYTFGSGTRLTVV.

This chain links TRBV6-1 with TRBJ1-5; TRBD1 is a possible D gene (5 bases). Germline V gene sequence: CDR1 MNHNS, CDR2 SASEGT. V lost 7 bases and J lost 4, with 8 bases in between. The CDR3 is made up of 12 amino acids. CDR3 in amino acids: CASNRGNQPQHF. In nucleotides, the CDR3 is TGTGCCAGCAATAGGGGAAATCAGCCCCAGCATTTT.

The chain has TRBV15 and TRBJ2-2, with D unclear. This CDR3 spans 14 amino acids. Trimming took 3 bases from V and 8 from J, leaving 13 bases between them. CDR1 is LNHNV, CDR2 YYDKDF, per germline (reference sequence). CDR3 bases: TGTGCCACCAGCAGGGAAGGACCTCGGGGGGAGCTGTTTTTT. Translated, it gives CATSREGPRGELFF.

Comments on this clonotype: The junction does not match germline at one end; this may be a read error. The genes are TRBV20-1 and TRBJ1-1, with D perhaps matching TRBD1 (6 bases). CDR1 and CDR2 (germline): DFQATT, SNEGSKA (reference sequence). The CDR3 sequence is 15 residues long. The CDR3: CSARITGSRNAEAFF. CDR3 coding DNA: TGCAGTGCTAGAATTACAGGGTCGAGGAACGCTGAAGCTTTCTTT.

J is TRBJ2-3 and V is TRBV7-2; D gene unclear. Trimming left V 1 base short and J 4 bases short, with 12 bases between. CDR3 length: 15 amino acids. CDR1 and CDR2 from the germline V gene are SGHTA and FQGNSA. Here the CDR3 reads CASSLEGRGPDTQYF. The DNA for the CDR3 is TGTGCCAGCAGCTTAGAGGGAAGAGGCCCAGATACGCAGTATTTT.

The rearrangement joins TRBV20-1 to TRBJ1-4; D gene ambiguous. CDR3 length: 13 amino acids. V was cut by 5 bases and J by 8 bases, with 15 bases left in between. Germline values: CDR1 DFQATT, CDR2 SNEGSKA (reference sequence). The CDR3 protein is CSALHYGPEKLFF. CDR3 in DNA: TGCAGTGCTCTGCATTATGGACCCGAAAAACTGTTTTTT.

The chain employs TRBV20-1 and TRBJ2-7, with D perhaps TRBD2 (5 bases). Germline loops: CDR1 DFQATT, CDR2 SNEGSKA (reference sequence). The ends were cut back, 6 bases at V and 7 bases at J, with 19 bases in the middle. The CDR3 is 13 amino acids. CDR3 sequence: CSAMHASRREQYF. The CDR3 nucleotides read TGCAGTGCGATGCACGCTAGCCGGAGGGAGCAGTACTTC.

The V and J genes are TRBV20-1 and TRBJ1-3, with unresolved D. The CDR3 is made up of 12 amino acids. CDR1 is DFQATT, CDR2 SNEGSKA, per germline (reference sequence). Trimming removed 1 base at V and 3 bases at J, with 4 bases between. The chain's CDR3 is CSARVSGNTIYF. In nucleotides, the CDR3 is TGCAGTGCTAGAGTCAGTGGAAACACCATATATTTT.

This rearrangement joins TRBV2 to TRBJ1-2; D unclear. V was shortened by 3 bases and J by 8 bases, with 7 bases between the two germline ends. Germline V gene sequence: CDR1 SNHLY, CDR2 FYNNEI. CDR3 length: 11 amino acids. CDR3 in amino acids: CASSDSVGYTF. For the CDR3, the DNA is TGTGCCAGCAGTGACTCTGTGGGCTACACCTTC.

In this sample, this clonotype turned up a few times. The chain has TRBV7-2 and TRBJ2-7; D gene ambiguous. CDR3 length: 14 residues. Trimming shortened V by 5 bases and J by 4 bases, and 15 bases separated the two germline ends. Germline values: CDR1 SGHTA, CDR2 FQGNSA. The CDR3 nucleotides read TGTGCCAGCAGCCCCAGGACCGGTCGATACGAGCAGTACTTC. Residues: CASSPRTGRYEQYF.

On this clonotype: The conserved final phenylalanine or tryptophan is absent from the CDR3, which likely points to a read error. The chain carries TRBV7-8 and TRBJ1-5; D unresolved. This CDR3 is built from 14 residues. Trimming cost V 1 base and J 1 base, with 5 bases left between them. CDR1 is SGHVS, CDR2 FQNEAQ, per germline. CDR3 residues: CASSLVESNQPQHL. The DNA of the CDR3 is TGTGCCAGCAGCTTAGTTGAGAGCAATCAGCCCCAGCATTTG.

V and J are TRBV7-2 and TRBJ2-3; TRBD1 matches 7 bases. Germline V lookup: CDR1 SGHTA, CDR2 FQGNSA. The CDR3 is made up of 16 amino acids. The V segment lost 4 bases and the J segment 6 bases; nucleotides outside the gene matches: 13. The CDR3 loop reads CASSYGQDPIEDTQYF. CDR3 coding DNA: TGTGCCAGCAGCTACGGACAGGACCCCATCGAGGATACGCAGTATTTT.

CDR3 in amino acids: CASSNEARGNQPQHF. For the CDR3, the DNA is TGTGCCAGTAGTAACGAGGCGCGGGGTAATCAGCCCCAGCATTTT. The chain joins TRBV19 to TRBJ1-5, with D uncertain. V was clipped by 4 bases and J by 4 bases, with 14 bases between them. CDR3 length: 15 amino acids. The germline V gene encodes CDR1 LNHDA and CDR2 SQIVND (reference sequence).

The CDR3 DNA is TGTGCCAGCAGTTACGACAGCTTAGGAAACACCATATATTTT. This sequence encodes CASSYDSLGNTIYF. The V call is TRBV6-5, the J call TRBJ1-3; D perhaps matches TRBD1 (5 bases). Germline CDR1 and CDR2: MNHEY and SVGAGI. CDR3 length equals 14 residues. V was shortened by 2 bases and J by 4 bases, with 9 bases between the two germline ends.

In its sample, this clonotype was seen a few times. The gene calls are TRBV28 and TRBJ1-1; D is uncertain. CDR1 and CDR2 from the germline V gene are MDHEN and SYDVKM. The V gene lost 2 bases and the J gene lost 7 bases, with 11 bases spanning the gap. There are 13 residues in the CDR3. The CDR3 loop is CASSLRTNYEAFF. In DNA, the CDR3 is TGTGCCAGCAGTTTACGAACAAACTATGAAGCTTTCTTT.

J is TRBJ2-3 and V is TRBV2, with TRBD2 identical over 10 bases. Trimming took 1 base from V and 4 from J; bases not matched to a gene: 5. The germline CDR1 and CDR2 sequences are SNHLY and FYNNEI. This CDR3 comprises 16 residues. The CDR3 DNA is TGTGCCAGCAGTGAAGAGGCAGCGGGAGGGCCAGATACGCAGTATTTT. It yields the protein CASSEEAAGGPDTQYF.

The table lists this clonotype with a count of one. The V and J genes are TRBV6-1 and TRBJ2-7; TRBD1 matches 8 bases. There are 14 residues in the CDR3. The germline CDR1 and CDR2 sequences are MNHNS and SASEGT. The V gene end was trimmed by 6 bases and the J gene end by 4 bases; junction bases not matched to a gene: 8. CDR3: CASSTTGGRYEQYF. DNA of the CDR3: TGTGCCAGCAGCACCACAGGGGGGAGGTACGAGCAGTACTTC.

The CDR3 DNA sequence: TGTGCCAGCAGAAGGGGGACAGCCTACGAGCAGTACTTC. Protein product: CASRRGTAYEQYF. V is TRBV6-2 or TRBV6-3 and J is TRBJ2-7, with TRBD1 identical over 7 bases. Germline trimming cut 6 bases from V and 2 bases from J; bases unmatched to any gene: 4. CDR1 is MNHEY, CDR2 SVGEGT, per germline. The CDR3 runs to 13 residues.

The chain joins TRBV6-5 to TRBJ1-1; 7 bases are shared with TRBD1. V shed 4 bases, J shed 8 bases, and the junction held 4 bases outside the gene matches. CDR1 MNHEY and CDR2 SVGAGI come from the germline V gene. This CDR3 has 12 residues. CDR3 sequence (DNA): TGTGCCAGCAGTTCCTCGACAGGGGAAGCTTTCTTT. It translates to CASSSSTGEAFF.

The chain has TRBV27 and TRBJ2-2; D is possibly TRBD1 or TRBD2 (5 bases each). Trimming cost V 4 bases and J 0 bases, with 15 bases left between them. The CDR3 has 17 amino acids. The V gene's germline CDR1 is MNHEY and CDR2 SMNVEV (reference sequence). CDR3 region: CASSSKVGAANTGELFF. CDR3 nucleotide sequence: TGTGCCAGCAGTTCCAAGGTCGGGGCCGCGAACACCGGGGAGCTGTTTTTT.

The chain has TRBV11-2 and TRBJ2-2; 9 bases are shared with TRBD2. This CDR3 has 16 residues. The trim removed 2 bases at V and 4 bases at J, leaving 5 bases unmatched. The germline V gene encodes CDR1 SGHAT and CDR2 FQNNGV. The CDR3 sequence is CASSLLAGAGTGELFF. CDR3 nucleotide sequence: TGTGCCAGCAGCTTATTAGCGGGGGCGGGCACCGGGGAGCTGTTTTTT. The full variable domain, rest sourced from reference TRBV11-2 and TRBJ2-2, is EAGVAQSPRYKIIEKRQSVAFWCNPISGHATLYWYQQILGQGPKLLIQFQNNGVVDDSQLPKDRFSAERLKGVDSTLKIQPAKLEDSAVYLCASSLLAGAGTGELFFGEGSRLTVL.